These 30 T cell receptor beta chains were sequenced from one sample in a study of Graves' ophthalmopathy and Graves' hyperthyroidism. The sequenced template was RNA, covering the TCR beta CDR3 region. HTBI primers were employed in first-round RT-PCR, then a second-round multiplex PCR followed. TCRdb re-derived calls from the multiplex PCR reads in MiXCR, one entry per CDR3 protein. The sample carries 1 million to 1.3 million distinct CDR3 sequences, about 35% recorded once. Source material: peripheral blood or thyroid tissue (not recorded which). The origin of the receptors is an adult man with Graves' hyperthyroidism.

This clonotype was counted ten times or more. J is TRBJ2-7 and V is TRBV4-2, with D maybe TRBD2 (6 bases). V was trimmed by 0 bases and J by 3 bases, leaving 15 bases between them. CDR1 is LGHNA and CDR2 is YNFKEQ in the germline V gene. CDR3 length: 16 residues. CDR3 protein: CASSQDPLWGDYEQYF. The CDR3 coding sequence is TGTGCCAGCAGCCAAGATCCCCTCTGGGGGGACTACGAGCAGTACTTC.

The chain links TRBV29-1 to TRBJ2-5, with TRBD1 identical over 9 bases. The V gene end was trimmed by 7 bases and the J gene end by 5 bases; junction bases not matched to a gene: 14. CDR1 is SQVTM and CDR2 is ANQGSEA in the germline V gene. There are 15 residues in the CDR3. CDR3 protein: CSAYRGRVNAETQYF. CDR3 coding DNA: TGCAGCGCTTACAGGGGGCGCGTAAACGCGGAGACCCAGTACTTC.

This clonotype was seen more than once but under ten times. V and J are TRBV11-1 and TRBJ1-2; D perhaps matches TRBD1 (5 bases). Trimming cost V 5 bases and J 4 bases, with 20 bases left between them. The CDR3 runs 16 residues. Germline V gene sequence: CDR1 SGHAT, CDR2 FQDESV (reference sequence). The CDR3 region has the DNA TGTGCCAGCAGCAACACCGGCGGGCAGGGCGCCTATGGCTACACCTTC. Translation gives CASSNTGGQGAYGYTF.

This clonotype was observed many times. CDR3 nucleotides: TGCAGCGTTGACGCGAACAGGGGTGGCACTGAAGCTTTCTTT. As protein: CSVDANRGGTEAFF. The chain carries TRBV29-1 and TRBJ1-1, with TRBD1 identical over 7 bases. The CDR3 is 14 residues long. The junction had 8 bases not matched to a gene; V was cut back by 3 bases and J by 4 bases. The V gene's germline CDR1 is SQVTM and CDR2 ANQGSEA. Looking up the rest from reference TRBV29-1 and TRBJ1-1 gives the full variable domain: SAVISQKPSRDICQRGTSLTIQCQVDSQVTMMFWYRQQPGQSLTLIATANQGSEATYESGFVIDKFPISRPNLTFSTLTVSNMSPEDSSIYLCSVDANRGGTEAFFGQGTRLTVV.

About this clonotype: A much larger clone differs from this one at a single base, so this may be a read error. The rearrangement joins TRBV20-1 to TRBJ1-3, with D uncertain. V was clipped by 5 bases and J by 1 base, with 0 bases between them. The V gene's germline CDR1 is DFQATT and CDR2 SNEGSKA (reference sequence). This CDR3 spans 10 amino acids. The CDR3 is CSASGNTIYF. CDR3 DNA: TGCAGTGCTTCTGGAAACACCATATATTTT.

This clonotype has a handful of counts. V gene TRBV7-9 combines with J gene TRBJ1-5; 7 bases fit TRBD1. This CDR3 spans 16 amino acids. CDR1 SEHNR and CDR2 FQNEAQ come from the germline V gene (reference sequence). After removal of 1 base from V and 3 bases from J, the junction contained 6 bases not matched to a gene. CDR3 sequence (DNA): TGTGCCAGCAGCTTAGACCAGGGGGGTCCCAATCAGCCCCAGCATTTT. It translates to CASSLDQGGPNQPQHF.

This clonotype appeared a few times. This chain joins TRBV19 and TRBJ1-1; D unclear. Germline CDR1 and CDR2: LNHDA and SQIVND (reference sequence). The ends were cut back, 4 bases at V and 1 base at J, with 10 bases in the middle. This CDR3 has 14 amino acids. The CDR3 reads CASSTRAGNTEAFF. The CDR3 coding sequence is TGTGCCAGTAGTACAAGGGCAGGGAACACTGAAGCTTTCTTT.

The chain couples TRBV7-6 to TRBJ1-3, with TRBD1 as a possible D gene (5 bases). V shed 6 bases and J shed 1 base, with 13 bases lying between them. Per the germline V gene, CDR1 is SGHVS and CDR2 is FNYEAQ. The CDR3 loop spans 15 amino acids. The CDR3 nucleotides are TGTGCCAGCAGTTGGGGGACGGATTCTGGAAACACCATATATTTT. Translating it yields CASSWGTDSGNTIYF. Filled out from reference TRBV7-6 and TRBJ1-3, the complete variable domain reads GAGVSQSPRYKVTKRGQDVALRCDPISGHVSLYWYRQALGQGPEFLTYFNYEAQQDKSGLPNDRFSAERPEGSISTLTIQRTEQRDSAMYRCASSWGTDSGNTIYFGEGSWLTVV.

This clonotype was seen ten or more times. This rearrangement joins TRBV6-2 or TRBV6-3 to TRBJ2-7; TRBD1 might be the D (6 bases). The V gene lost 5 bases and the J gene lost 3 bases, with 11 bases spanning the gap. The germline CDR1 and CDR2 sequences are MNHEY and SVGEGT. CDR3 length: 13 amino acids. This CDR3 is CASSGTSVYEQYF. The CDR3, as DNA: TGTGCCAGCAGTGGGACATCCGTCTACGAGCAGTACTTC.

This chain uses TRBV2 with TRBJ2-7; 10 positions agree with TRBD1. The CDR3 contains 15 residues. Germline assignment: CDR1 SNHLY and CDR2 FYNNEI. The junction had 8 bases not matched to a gene; V was cut back by 6 bases and J by 3 bases. The CDR3 DNA follows: TGTGCCAGCAGAACAATGACAGGGGGCTTCTACGAGCAGTACTTC. As protein: CASRTMTGGFYEQYF.

This clonotype occurred many times. The gene calls are TRBV24-1 and TRBJ1-3; D is unclear. V was clipped by 5 bases and J by 4 bases, with 8 bases between them. This CDR3 has 13 amino acids. Germline assignment: CDR1 KGHDR and CDR2 SFDVKD. DNA for the CDR3: TGTGCCACCAGTGCTCCCCGGGGAAACACCATATATTTT. Amino acids: CATSAPRGNTIYF.

About this clonotype itself: This may come from a read error, since a much larger clone is one base off. The J gene is TRBJ2-5, the V gene TRBV20-1, with D possibly matching TRBD2 (6 bases). Per the germline V gene, CDR1 is DFQATT and CDR2 is SNEGSKA (reference sequence). The CDR3 length is 13 residues. The DNA of the CDR3 is TGCAGTGCTACCGGGACTCTACAAGAGACCCGGTACTTC. Translating it yields CSATGTLQETRYF.

The chain uses TRBV5-1 and TRBJ1-1; D is possibly TRBD1 (6 bases). In germline, CDR1 is SGHRS, CDR2 YFSETQ. This CDR3 has 16 residues. V was cut by 4 bases and J by 1 base, with 17 bases left in between. The CDR3 bases are TGCGCCAGCAGCCGGGACATTGGCTCGCCGAACACTGAAGCTTTCTTT. The encoded protein is CASSRDIGSPNTEAFF.

The chain's CDR3 is CASSQDLSDPQFQYF. DNA of the CDR3: TGTGCCAGCAGCCAAGATCTGTCGGACCCTCAGTTCCAGTACTTC. The chain uses TRBV3-1 and TRBJ2-5; D gene unclear. The CDR3 loop spans 15 amino acids. CDR1 and CDR2 from the germline V gene are LGHDT and YNNKEL (reference sequence). The V gene lost 0 bases and the J gene lost 10 bases, with 18 bases spanning the gap.

Note on this clonotype: A much larger clone lies one base from this, so it may be a read error. The chain couples TRBV5-1 to TRBJ2-5; 9 bases are a match to TRBD2. The CDR3 runs 14 residues. Germline V gives CDR1 SGHRS, CDR2 YFSETQ. V gave up 4 bases and J gave up 5 bases; unmatched junction bases: 6. The CDR3 loop reads CASSAGTSWETQYF. CDR3 bases: TGCGCCAGCAGCGCCGGGACTAGCTGGGAGACCCAGTACTTC.

The rearrangement links TRBV20-1 to TRBJ2-7, with TRBD2 identical over 9 bases. V shed 3 bases and J 1 base; nucleotides not matched to a gene: 4. In germline, CDR1 is DFQATT, CDR2 SNEGSKA (reference sequence). This CDR3 has 14 amino acids. The CDR3 nucleotides read TGCAGTGCTAGCGCGCGGGGGGGATCCTACGAGCAGTACTTC. Encoded protein: CSASARGGSYEQYF.

A single count supports this clonotype. Given the absence of the conserved phenylalanine or tryptophan at the CDR3 end, a read error is likely. The DNA is omitted, as the CDR3 cannot be located on it reliably, and the CDR3 follows TCRdb's listing. The rearrangement uses TRBV15 and TRBJ2-6; the table's D call TRBD1 went unverified against the DNA. The germline V gene encodes CDR1 LNHNV and CDR2 YYDKDF (reference sequence). The CDR3 has 10 amino acids, counting both end residues. CDR3 sequence reads: CATSSTTGTL.

Ten or more counts support this clonotype. The chain couples TRBV7-9 to TRBJ1-1; D might be TRBD1 (5 bases). Germline CDR1 and CDR2: SEHNR and FQNEAQ (reference sequence). The CDR3 loop spans 12 amino acids. The V end lost 4 bases, the J end lost 10 bases, and 13 bases lay between the germline ends. This CDR3 reads CASSSRDLAAFF. CDR3 nucleotide sequence: TGTGCCAGCAGCTCCAGGGATTTGGCAGCTTTCTTT.

The V gene is TRBV7-8, the J gene TRBJ2-5; TRBD2 agrees at 10 bases. Germline lookup yields CDR1 SGHVS and CDR2 FQNEAQ. The CDR3 spans 18 residues. The V segment lost 5 bases and the J segment 7 bases; nucleotides outside the gene matches: 19. The CDR3 DNA reads as TGTGCCAGCAGCCCATCCCCTTTAGTAGCGGGGGGCCCAAGGACCCAGTACTTC. Protein product: CASSPSPLVAGGPRTQYF. Filled out from reference TRBV7-8 and TRBJ2-5, the complete variable domain reads GAGVSQSPRYKVAKRGQDVALRCDPISGHVSLFWYQQALGQGPEFLTYFQNEAQLDKSGLPSDRFFAERPEGSVSTLKIQRTQQEDSAVYLCASSPSPLVAGGPRTQYFGPGTRLLVL.

The rearrangement joins TRBV20-1 to TRBJ2-5; D is perhaps TRBD1 or TRBD2 (5 bases each). This CDR3 region has 17 residues. Germline lookup yields CDR1 DFQATT and CDR2 SNEGSKA (reference sequence). With 1 base removed from V and 2 bases from J, the gap between germline ends came to 20 bases. As DNA, the CDR3 is TGCAGTGCTAGAGGAGGGGACGCCCAAGAACCGCAAGAGACCCAGTACTTC. It specifies CSARGGDAQEPQETQYF.

The chain has TRBV10-2 and TRBJ1-2, with a possible D match to TRBD1 (6 bases). Trimming left V 6 bases short and J 6 bases short, with 20 bases between. The length of the CDR3 is 15 residues. CDR1 WSHSY and CDR2 SAAADI come from the germline V gene. The CDR3 coding sequence is TGCGCCAGCAGCCAAGAAACAGGGTGGGAGAATGGCTACACCTTC. It specifies CASSQETGWENGYTF.

In its sample, this clonotype was seen many times. CDR3 sequence reads: CASRDRYEQYF. The CDR3 DNA follows: TGCGCCAGCAGGGATCGTTACGAGCAGTACTTC. The chain uses TRBV5-1 and TRBJ2-7, with D unresolved. There are 11 residues in the CDR3. CDR1 and CDR2 from the germline V gene are SGHRS and YFSETQ. Trimming pared 5 bases from V and 4 bases from J, leaving 7 bases between. The variable domain in full, completed from reference TRBV5-1 and TRBJ2-7, reads KAGVTQTPRYLIKTRGQQVTLSCSPISGHRSVSWYQQTPGQGLQFLFEYFSETQRNKGNFPGRFSGRQFSNSRSEMNVSTLELGDSALYLCASRDRYEQYFGPGTRLTVT.

This clonotype was detected many times. V is TRBV7-9 and J is TRBJ1-3; D unclear. Germline CDR1 reads SEHNR; CDR2 reads FQNEAQ (reference sequence). Trimming pared 1 base from V and 2 bases from J, leaving 3 bases between. This CDR3 comprises 13 residues. CDR3 region: CASSLGPGNTIYF. CDR3 in DNA: TGTGCCAGCAGCTTAGGGCCTGGAAACACCATATATTTT.

This clonotype came up once. A much larger clone lies a single base off, so this may be a read error. The chain has TRBV4-1 and TRBJ2-5, with a weak D call TRBD1 (6 bases). In germline, CDR1 is MGHRA, CDR2 YSYEKL. The CDR3 covers 14 residues. The CDR3 bases are TGCGCCAGCAGCCGGGCAGGGGATAGAGAGCCCCAGTACTTC. Its protein is CASSRAGDREPQYF.

This clonotype appeared a few times. J is TRBJ1-3 and V is TRBV5-8; 9 bases fit TRBD1. Looked up from germline, CDR1 is SGHTS and CDR2 is YDEGEE. The CDR3 covers 18 residues. V dropped 4 bases and J dropped 2; count of bases not matched to a gene: 13. The CDR3 protein is CASSAYYGTGRTGNTIYF. The CDR3 DNA follows: TGTGCCAGCAGCGCATACTATGGGACAGGGAGAACTGGAAACACCATATATTTT.

As to this clonotype: A much larger clone lies a single base off, so this may be a read error. The chain combines TRBV7-8 with TRBJ2-7; perhaps TRBD2 as D (6 bases). Per germline, CDR1 SGHVS and CDR2 FQNEAQ. The CDR3 contains 13 residues. The ends were cut back, 7 bases at V and 9 bases at J, with 19 bases in the middle. The DNA of the CDR3 is TGTGCCAGCATCCCGCGACTAGGCAACGGGCAGTACTTC. Its translation: CASIPRLGNGQYF.

In its sample, this clonotype was seen many times. The gene calls are TRBV14 and TRBJ2-7, with 7 bases matching TRBD2. Germline V CDR1 and CDR2: SGHDN, FVKESK. Losses at the gene ends were 0 bases for V and 2 bases for J; bases not matched to a gene: 10. The CDR3 contains 17 residues. The CDR3 spells CASSQDWSLAETYEQYF. CDR3 in DNA: TGTGCCAGCAGCCAAGATTGGTCCCTAGCGGAAACCTACGAGCAGTACTTC.

As concerns this clonotype: Germline is not matched at one junction end, which may reflect a read error. This chain joins TRBV2 and TRBJ2-3; D not certain. The CDR3 is made up of 10 amino acids. CDR1 and CDR2 from the germline V gene are SNHLY and FYNNEI. The CDR3 spells CASSESFSSF. The DNA for the CDR3 is TGTGCCAGCAGTGAGTCCTTCAGCTCCTTT.

On this clonotype itself: At one end, the junction sequence differs from germline, possibly due to a read error. The genes are TRBV25-1 and TRBJ2-5; D perhaps matches TRBD2 (6 bases). CDR3 size: 17 residues. Germline V gives CDR1 MGHDK, CDR2 SYGVNS. The CDR3 region has the DNA TGTGCCTGCAGCGCGAATATGCGGGACTGGGATCAAGAGACCCAGTACTTC. Encoded protein: CACSANMRDWDQETQYF. The variable domain in full, with the rest retrieved from reference TRBV25-1 and TRBJ2-5, is EADIYQTPRYLVIGTGKKITLECSQTMGHDKMYWYQQDPGMELHLIHYSYGVNSTEKGDLSSESTVSRIRTEHFPLTLESARPSHTSQYLCACSANMRDWDQETQYFGPGTRLLVL.

This clonotype was counted ten times or more. The CDR3 sequence: CASGVGSDTGYTF. CDR3 sequence (DNA): TGTGCCAGCGGGGTGGGGAGTGATACTGGCTACACCTTC. V gene TRBV6-6 combines with J gene TRBJ1-2; the D is unclear. From germline, CDR1 is MNHNY and CDR2 SVGAGI (reference sequence). The V gene lost 8 bases and the J gene lost 7 bases, with 17 bases spanning the gap. The CDR3 has 13 residues.